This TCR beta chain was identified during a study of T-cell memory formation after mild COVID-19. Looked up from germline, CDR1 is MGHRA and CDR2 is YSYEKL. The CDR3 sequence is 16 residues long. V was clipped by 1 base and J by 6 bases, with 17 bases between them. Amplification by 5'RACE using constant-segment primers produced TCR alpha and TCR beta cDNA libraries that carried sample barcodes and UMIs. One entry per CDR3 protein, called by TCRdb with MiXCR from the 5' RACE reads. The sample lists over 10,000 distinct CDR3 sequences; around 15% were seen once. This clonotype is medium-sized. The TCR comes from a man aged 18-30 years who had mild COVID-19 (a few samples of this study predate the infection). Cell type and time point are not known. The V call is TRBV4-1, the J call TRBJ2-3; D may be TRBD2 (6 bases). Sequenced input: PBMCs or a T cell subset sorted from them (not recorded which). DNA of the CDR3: TGCGCCAGCAGCCAAGGGGGTTGGGGACTTCTTGATACGCAGTATTTT. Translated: CASSQGGWGLLDTQYF.